The present TCR beta chain was sequenced within a study of blood T cell repertoires in COVID-19. For the study at large: Samples taken during acute and convalescent COVID-19 were collected in the United States, Italy and Spain. Sources were T cells, B-cell-depleted T cells, or PBMCs; the material itself was cDNA or gDNA.

Under the authors' procedure: By means of reference gene primer amplification, nucleated cell counts were estimated. The repertoire was sequenced with immunoSEQ multiplex PCR; TCRdb's copy has only in-frame clones and lacks some. V and J calls plus clone size are reproduced from that table; the DNA served to infer D and trimming. The top ten hold around 10% of the sample, which has over 25,000 clones, around nine tenths seen once. From germline, CDR1 is MGHDK and CDR2 SYGVNS. The CDR3 length is 15 residues. Germline trimming cut 6 bases from V and 3 bases from J; bases unmatched to any gene: 10. The V gene is TRBV25-1, the J gene TRBJ1-1; 7 positions match TRBD1. This receptor was taken from a human donor in a cohort sampled during active COVID-19. The donor label of this sample is uncertain. What was sequenced was peripheral blood. The DNA for the CDR3 is TGTGCCAGCAGCCCCAGTGGGGGACAGTACACTGAAGCTTTCTTT. Translated, it gives CASSPSGGQYTEAFF.